These 6 T cell receptor beta chains were sequenced from one sample in a study of T cells in Graves' hyperthyroidism and ophthalmopathy. Amplification of TCR beta CDR3 regions used RNA as the template. HTBI primers were used for first-round RT-PCR of the TCR CDR3. TCRdb itself ran the multiplex PCR reads through MiXCR, one entry per CDR3 protein. The data contain about 500,000 distinct CDR3 sequences, under 15% of them singletons. Material for sequencing was blood. These receptors came from a woman under 30 with Graves' hyperthyroidism.

This clonotype has a handful of counts. The rearrangement uses TRBV3-1 and TRBJ1-5; D possibly corresponds to TRBD1 (5 bases). Germline-derived CDR1 and CDR2 are LGHDT and YNNKEL (reference sequence). This CDR3 has 17 amino acids. The V end lost 5 bases, the J end lost 5 bases, and 22 bases lay between the germline ends. The CDR3 DNA reads TGTGCCAGCAGCTTCCCGTCGGGACCCCCCCCCCATCAGCCCCAGCATTTT. This encodes CASSFPSGPPPHQPQHF.

This clonotype was observed at least ten times. The J gene is TRBJ2-7, the V gene TRBV15; either TRBD1 or TRBD2 may fit D (7 bases each). This CDR3 is 14 amino acids long. The germline V gene encodes CDR1 LNHNV and CDR2 YYDKDF (reference sequence). V was shortened by 5 bases and J by 5 bases, with 16 bases between the two germline ends. The CDR3 spells CATSPGGVAHEQYF. The DNA for the CDR3 is TGTGCCACCAGCCCAGGGGGGGTGGCCCACGAGCAGTACTTC.

This clonotype was seen ten or more times. The rearrangement links TRBV6-2 or TRBV6-3 to TRBJ1-1; 9 bases line up with TRBD1. V dropped 0 bases and J dropped 9; count of bases not matched to a gene: 8. There are 15 residues in the CDR3. Germline CDR1 reads MNHEY; CDR2 reads SVGEGT. The CDR3 region is CASSYSGTGIAKAFF. DNA of the CDR3: TGTGCCAGCAGTTACTCGGGGACAGGGATAGCAAAAGCTTTCTTT.

There are a few counts of this clonotype. The chain couples TRBV28 to TRBJ1-6; no definite D call. Germline-derived CDR1 and CDR2 are MDHEN and SYDVKM. There are 18 residues in the CDR3. The germline V and J ends were trimmed by 6 bases and 5 bases, with 23 bases remaining between them. CDR3 protein: CASSTFQRDPLNNSPLHF. Here the CDR3 DNA reads TGTGCCAGCAGCACCTTCCAACGGGATCCTTTAAATAATTCACCCCTCCACTTT.

This clonotype has a handful of counts. J is TRBJ2-1 and V is TRBV11-2, with D perhaps given as TRBD1 or TRBD2 (5 bases each). V was clipped by 6 bases and J by 0 bases, with 15 bases between them. Germline V gene sequence: CDR1 SGHAT, CDR2 FQNNGV. The length of the CDR3 is 16 residues. CDR3 in DNA: TGTGCCAGCAGTGGGCGATCAGGGAGCTCCTACAATGAGCAGTTCTTC. Residues: CASSGRSGSSYNEQFF.

This clonotype appeared many times. The chain combines TRBV6-5 with TRBJ1-3; 9 nucleotides align to TRBD1. Germline V CDR1 and CDR2: MNHEY, SVGAGI. Unmatched junction bases numbered 15, after V lost 0 bases and J lost 0 bases. The CDR3 totals 21 residues. The CDR3 loop reads CASSYSRGTGKHRHSGNTIYF. The CDR3 DNA sequence: TGTGCCAGCAGTTACTCGAGAGGGACAGGGAAACATAGACACTCTGGAAACACCATATATTTT.